Described below is a single T cell receptor (beta chain) sequence and its context. Seattle cases were enrolled at active infection and followed longitudinally. The sample comes from a study of blood T cell repertoires in COVID-19. For the study at large: The United States, Italy and Spain supplied acute and convalescent COVID-19 samples. The cDNA or gDNA used as material had been derived from T cells, B-cell-depleted T cells, or PBMCs.

From germline, CDR1 is KGHSH and CDR2 LQKENI. The CDR3 contains 16 residues. V was pared by 3 bases and J by 5 bases, with 7 bases of the junction left unmatched. In the authors' workflow: Amplifying reference gene primers gave estimates of nucleated cell counts. The method was immunoSEQ multiplex PCR; TCRdb's version includes in-frame clones alone and lacks a portion of them. Clone size and the V and J calls come from that table; the DNA yielded D and trimming. Of over 150,000 clones in the sample, more than 75% were seen once. The sequence was obtained from a man aged 55-75 years with COVID-19, enrolled during active disease. The sample taken for sequencing was peripheral blood. J is TRBJ2-5 and V is TRBV18, with 12 bases that match TRBD2. This chain's CDR3 is CASSPLAGGLRETQYF. CDR3 coding DNA: TGTGCCAGCTCACCTCTAGCGGGAGGGCTGAGGGAGACCCAGTACTTC. Looking up the rest from reference TRBV18 and TRBJ2-5 gives the full variable domain: NAGVMQNPRHLVRRRGQEARLRCSPMKGHSHVYWYRQLPEEGLKFMVYLQKENIIDESGMPKERFSAEFPKEGPSILRIQQVVRGDSAAYFCASSPLAGGLRETQYFGPGTRLLVL.